The clone carrying this T cell receptor beta chain was detected only once. Its target is unknown. The data stem from a study of shared clonotypes between healthy human individuals. At the level of the study: Three plates each covered CD4 naive and memory; CD8 naive two, CD8 memory one. Study-wide results and limits: Sharing across four donors was highest in naive CD4 (about 5%) and lowest in memory CD8 (roughly 0.4%).

Here immunoSEQ multiplex PCR was the method, and the copy in TCRdb shows in-frame clones only, minus some. The sample lists over a million clones; around 97% were seen once. Investigators divided CD4+ cells into CD45RA+ naive and CD45RA-negative memory subsets. CDR3 size: 15 residues. The V and J ends lost 2 bases and 5 bases respectively, with 15 bases between them. CDR1 is MNHEY, CDR2 SMNVEV, per germline (reference sequence). What was sequenced was naive CD4+ T cells sorted from blood. Subset here: CD45RA+ positively selected. This TCR came from a man aged 30 to 39 in good health. This chain links TRBV27 with TRBJ1-2, with a possible D match to TRBD1 (5 bases). CDR3 loop: CASSLLYRQKYGYTF. The CDR3 DNA reads as TGTGCCAGCAGTTTACTCTACAGGCAGAAGTATGGCTACACCTTC.